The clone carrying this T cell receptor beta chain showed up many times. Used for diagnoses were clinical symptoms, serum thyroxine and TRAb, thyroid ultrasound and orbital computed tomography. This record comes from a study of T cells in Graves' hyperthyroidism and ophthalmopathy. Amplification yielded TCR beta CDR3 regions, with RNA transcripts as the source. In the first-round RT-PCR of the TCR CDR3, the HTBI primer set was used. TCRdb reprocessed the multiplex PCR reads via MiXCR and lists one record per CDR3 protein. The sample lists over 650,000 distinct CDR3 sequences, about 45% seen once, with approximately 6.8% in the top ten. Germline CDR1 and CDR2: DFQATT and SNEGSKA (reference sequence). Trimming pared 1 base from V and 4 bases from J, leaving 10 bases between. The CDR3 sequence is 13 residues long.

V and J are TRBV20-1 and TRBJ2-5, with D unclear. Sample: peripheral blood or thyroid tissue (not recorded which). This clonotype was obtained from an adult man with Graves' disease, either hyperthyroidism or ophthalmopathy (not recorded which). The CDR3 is CSARGPFRETQYF. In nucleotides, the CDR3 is TGCAGTGCTAGAGGCCCCTTTCGAGAGACCCAGTACTTC.